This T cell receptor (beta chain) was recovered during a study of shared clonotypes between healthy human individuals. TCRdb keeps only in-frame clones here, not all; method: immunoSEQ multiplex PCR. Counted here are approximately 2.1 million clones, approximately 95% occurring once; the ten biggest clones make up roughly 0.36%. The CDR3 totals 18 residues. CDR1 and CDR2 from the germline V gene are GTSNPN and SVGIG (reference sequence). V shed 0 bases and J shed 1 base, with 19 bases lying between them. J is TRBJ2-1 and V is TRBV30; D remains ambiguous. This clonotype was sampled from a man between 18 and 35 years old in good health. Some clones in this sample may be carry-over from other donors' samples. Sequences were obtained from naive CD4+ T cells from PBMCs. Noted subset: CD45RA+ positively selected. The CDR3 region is CAWSVPTRPLRSYNEQFF. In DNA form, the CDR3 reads TGTGCCTGGAGTGTCCCAACAAGGCCCTTGAGGTCCTACAATGAGCAGTTCTTC.